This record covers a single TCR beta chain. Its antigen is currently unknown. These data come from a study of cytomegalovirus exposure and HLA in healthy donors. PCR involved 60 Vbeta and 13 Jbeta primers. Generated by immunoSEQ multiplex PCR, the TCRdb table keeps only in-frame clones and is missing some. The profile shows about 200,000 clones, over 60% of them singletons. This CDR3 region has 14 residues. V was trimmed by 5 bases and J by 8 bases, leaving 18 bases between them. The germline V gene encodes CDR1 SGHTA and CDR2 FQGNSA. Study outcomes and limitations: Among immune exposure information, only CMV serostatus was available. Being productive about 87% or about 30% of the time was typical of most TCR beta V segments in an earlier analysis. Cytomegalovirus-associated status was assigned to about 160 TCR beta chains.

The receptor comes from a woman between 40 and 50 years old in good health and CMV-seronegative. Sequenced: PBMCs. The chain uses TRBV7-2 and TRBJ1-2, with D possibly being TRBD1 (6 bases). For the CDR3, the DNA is TGTGCCAGCAGCATAAACCTTTCAGGGGTCGGCTACACCTTC. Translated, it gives CASSINLSGVGYTF.